The clone carrying this TCR beta chain was detected a few times. Its antigen remains unidentified. The sample belongs to a study of beta chain features in type 1 diabetes. Study context: The patients were much like the healthy donors in age, gender and cell yields.

Germline loops: CDR1 SGHRS, CDR2 YFSETQ. With 3 bases removed from V and 7 bases from J, the gap between germline ends came to 11 bases. This CDR3 spans 14 amino acids. Sorted CD4+ subsets: naive, central memory, regulatory, stem cell-like memory (CD45RO/CCR7/CD25/CD127/CD95/CD27 panel). The entirety of the isolated RNA underwent reverse transcription, so expressed TCRB transcripts were sequenced. Sequencing was performed with immunoSEQ multiplex PCR; in TCRdb, only in-frame clones are kept and a portion is missing. Of 300,000 to 400,000 clones listed, over 9.5% are singletons. Broader study findings: Insertions were fewer and deletions more numerous at VDJ junctions in type 1 diabetes patients. The naive, central memory and Treg TCRB repertoires of patients appeared to be more similar to one another than those of healthy donors.

Specimen: naive CD4+ T cells from blood. The clonotype comes from a young man in good health. This rearrangement joins TRBV5-1 to TRBJ1-6, with a tentative D call TRBD1 (5 bases). In nucleotides, the CDR3 is TGCGCCAGCAGCTGGGCAGGGCGAAATTCACCCCTCCACTTT. It specifies CASSWAGRNSPLHF.